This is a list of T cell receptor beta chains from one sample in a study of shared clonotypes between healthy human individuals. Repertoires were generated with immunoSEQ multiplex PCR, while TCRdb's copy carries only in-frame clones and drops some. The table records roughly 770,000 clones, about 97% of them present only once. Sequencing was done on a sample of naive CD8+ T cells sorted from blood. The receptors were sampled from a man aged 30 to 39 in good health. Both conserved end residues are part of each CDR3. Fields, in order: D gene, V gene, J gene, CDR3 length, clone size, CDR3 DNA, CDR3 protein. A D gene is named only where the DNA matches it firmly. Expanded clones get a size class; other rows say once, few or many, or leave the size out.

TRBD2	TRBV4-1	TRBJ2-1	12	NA	TGCGCCAGCAGCCAAAGCGGACTAGCGGAGATCTTC	CASSQSGLAEIF
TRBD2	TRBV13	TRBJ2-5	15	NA	TGTGCCAGCAGCTTAGAAGCGGGAGCGGATGAGACCCAGTACTTC	CASSLEAGADETQYF
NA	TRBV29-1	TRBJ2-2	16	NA	TGCAGCGTTGAAGATCAAACAGGGAGGATGGCCGGGGAGCTGTTTTTT	CSVEDQTGRMAGELFF
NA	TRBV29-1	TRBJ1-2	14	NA	TGCAGCGCAGAGAGTACAGGGTCCGACTATGGCTACACCTTC	CSAESTGSDYGYTF
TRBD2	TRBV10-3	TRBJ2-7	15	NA	TGTGCCATCAGTGAGTCGCTAGCGGGAGCTGACGAGCAGTACTTC	CAISESLAGADEQYF
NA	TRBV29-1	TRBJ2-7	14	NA	TGCAGCGTTGCCCCGTCGATGACAGGTCACGAGCAGTACTTC	CSVAPSMTGHEQYF
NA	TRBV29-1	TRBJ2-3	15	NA	TGCAGCGTTGACGGTCAGACCTCTTACACAGATACGCAGTATTTT	CSVDGQTSYTDTQYF
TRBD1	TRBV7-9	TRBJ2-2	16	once	TGTGCCAGCAGCTCGGACAGGGTGAAGGGCTTGGGGGAGCTGTTTTTT	CASSSDRVKGLGELFF
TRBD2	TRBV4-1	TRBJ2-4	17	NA	TGCGCCAGCAGCTCTTTAGCGGGGAAGCTGTTCCAAAACATTCAGTACTTC	CASSSLAGKLFQNIQYF
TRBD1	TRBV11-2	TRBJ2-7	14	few	TGTGCCAGCAGCTTAGGGGCAGGGGGCTACGAGCAGTACTTC	CASSLGAGGYEQYF
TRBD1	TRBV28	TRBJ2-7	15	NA	TGTGCCAGCAGTTCCCCCTGGACAGGCGTCTACGAGCAGTACTTC	CASSSPWTGVYEQYF
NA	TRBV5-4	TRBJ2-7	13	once	TGTGCCAGCAGCTTGACGTTAGCCTACGAGCAGTACTTC	CASSLTLAYEQYF
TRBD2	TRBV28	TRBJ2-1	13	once	TGTGCCAGCAGTTTTGGGACTATCTTTGAGCAGTTCTTC	CASSFGTIFEQFF
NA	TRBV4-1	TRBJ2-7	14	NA	TGCGCCAGCAGCCTAGTGCCCTGGGCCTACGAGCAGTACTTC	CASSLVPWAYEQYF
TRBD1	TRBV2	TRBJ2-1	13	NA	TGTGCCAGTCCTGGACAGGTTTCGAATGAGCAGTTCTTC	CASPGQVSNEQFF
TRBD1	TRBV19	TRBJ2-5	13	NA	TGTGCCAGTAGTACACAGGGGATCGTGACCCAGTACTTC	CASSTQGIVTQYF
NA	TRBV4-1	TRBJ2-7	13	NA	TGCGCCAGCAGCCAAGGCGTTTACGACGAGCAGTACTTC	CASSQGVYDEQYF
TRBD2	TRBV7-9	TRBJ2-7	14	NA	TGTGCCAGCAGCCGAAGCGGGGCAACCTACGAGCAGTACTTC	CASSRSGATYEQYF
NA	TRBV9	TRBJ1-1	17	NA	TGTGCCAGCAGCCATCCCGGGTGGGGGGGCGCGAACACTGAAGCTTTCTTT	CASSHPGWGGANTEAFF
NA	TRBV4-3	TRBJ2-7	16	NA	TGCGCCAGCAGCCAATACCCCGGGACACCGATCTACGAGCAGTACTTC	CASSQYPGTPIYEQYF
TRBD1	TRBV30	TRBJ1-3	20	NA	TGTGCCTGGAATTCCCCACGGGGACAGGAGACTTTCAGGTATGGAAACACCATATATTTT	CAWNSPRGQETFRYGNTIYF
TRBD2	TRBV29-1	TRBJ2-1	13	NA	TGCAGCGTTGAGGTTAGCGGGACGGCTGAGCAGTTCTTC	CSVEVSGTAEQFF
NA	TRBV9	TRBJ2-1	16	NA	TGTGCCAGCAGCGCCCCCAGGAACAGGGTATCCCATGAGCAGTTCTTC	CASSAPRNRVSHEQFF
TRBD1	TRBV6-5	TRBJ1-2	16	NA	TGTGCCAGCAGTTTTGGGACAGGGGGCGGAACTAAGGGCTACACCTTC	CASSFGTGGGTKGYTF
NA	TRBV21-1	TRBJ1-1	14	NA	TGTGCCAGCAGCAAAGCGCCAGCAGACACTGAAGCTTTCTTT	CASSKAPADTEAFF
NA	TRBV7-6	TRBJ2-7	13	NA	TGTGCCAGCAGCTTAGGGGAGCCCTACGAGCAGTACTTC	CASSLGEPYEQYF
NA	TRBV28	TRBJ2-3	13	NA	TGTGCCAGCAGTCTCCTACCGCAGGATACGCAGTATTTT	CASSLLPQDTQYF
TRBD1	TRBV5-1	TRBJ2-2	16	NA	TGCGCCAGCAGACCCGGACAGGCTTTGAACACCGGGGAGCTGTTTTTT	CASRPGQALNTGELFF
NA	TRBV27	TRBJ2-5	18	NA	TGTGCCAGCAGTTCCCGCAGGGGTGGGGGAAGGCCTCAGGAGACCCAGTACTTC	CASSSRRGGGRPQETQYF
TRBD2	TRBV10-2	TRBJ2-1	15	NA	TGCGCCAGCAGCTCCGGGACTAGCGGTTACAATGAGCAGTTCTTC	CASSSGTSGYNEQFF
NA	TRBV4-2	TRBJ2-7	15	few	TGTGCCAGCAGCCAAGATTTTGGAGGATCCTACGAGCAGTACTTC	CASSQDFGGSYEQYF
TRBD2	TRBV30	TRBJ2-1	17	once	TGTGCCTTATACCAGAGGCCGGGACTAGCGCCAAACAATGAGCAGTTCTTC	CALYQRPGLAPNNEQFF
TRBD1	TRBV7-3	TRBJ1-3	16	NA	TGTGCCAGCACCCAAGCGGAGGGGGCGCTAGGAAACACCATATATTTT	CASTQAEGALGNTIYF
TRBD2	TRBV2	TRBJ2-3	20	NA	TGTGCCAGCAGGGGGGTGACAGGACTAGCGGGAGTGAGCGGCACAGATACGCAGTATTTT	CASRGVTGLAGVSGTDTQYF
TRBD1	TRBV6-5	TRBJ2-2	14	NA	TGTGCCAGCAGCGCGCAGGGGGCGACCGGGGAGCTGTTTTTT	CASSAQGATGELFF
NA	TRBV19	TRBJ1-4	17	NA	TGTGCCAGTAGCTGGAAGGGGGGATTTGGCTCGAGGGAAAAACTGTTTTTT	CASSWKGGFGSREKLFF
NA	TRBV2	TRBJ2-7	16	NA	TGTGCCAGCAGTGATCGCTCGGGACTCCGGTCCTACGAGCAGTACTTC	CASSDRSGLRSYEQYF
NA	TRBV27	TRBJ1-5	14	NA	TGTGCCAGCAGTTTACTGGGCAGCAATCAGCCCCAGCATTTT	CASSLLGSNQPQHF
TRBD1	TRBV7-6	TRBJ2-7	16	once	TGTGCCAGCAGCTTAGCCGGGTCGACAGGGGAATACGAGCAGTACTTC	CASSLAGSTGEYEQYF
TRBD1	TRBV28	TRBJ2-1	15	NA	TGTGCCAGCAGACAGGGGCCTTCAAAATACAATGAGCAGTTCTTC	CASRQGPSKYNEQFF
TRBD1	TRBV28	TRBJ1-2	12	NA	TGTGCCAGCAGTTGGACAGGGGATGGCTACACCTTC	CASSWTGDGYTF
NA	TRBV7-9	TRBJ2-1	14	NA	TGTGCCAGCACGGGGACATTAACCTACAATGAGCAGTTCTTC	CASTGTLTYNEQFF
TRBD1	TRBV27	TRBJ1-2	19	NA	TGTGCCAGCAGTTTATCGGCGGTAGGGGGGACAGCCTTAAACTATGGCTACACCTTC	CASSLSAVGGTALNYGYTF
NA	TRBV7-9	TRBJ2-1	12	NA	TGTGCCAGCAGCTTAGAGGACAATGAGCAGTTCTTC	CASSLEDNEQFF
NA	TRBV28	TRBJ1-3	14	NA	TGTGCCAGCCGAGGCGGCCCCTTTGGAAACACCATATATTTT	CASRGGPFGNTIYF
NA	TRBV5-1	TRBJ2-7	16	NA	TGCGCCAGCAGCCCTTTCGAGGTTCCCCTCTCCTACGAGCAGTACTTC	CASSPFEVPLSYEQYF
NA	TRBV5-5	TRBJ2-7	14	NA	TGTGCCAGCAGCTTGGGCGGCCCCGGGTACGAGCAGTACTTC	CASSLGGPGYEQYF
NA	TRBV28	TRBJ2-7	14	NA	TGTGCCAGCAGCCTTACGGGGAGTGGCAACGAGCAGTACTTC	CASSLTGSGNEQYF
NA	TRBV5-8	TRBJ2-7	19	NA	TGTGCCAGCAGCGAGATGCTCTCTTGGGCGGGACAGAGGACCTACGAGCAGTACTTC	CASSEMLSWAGQRTYEQYF
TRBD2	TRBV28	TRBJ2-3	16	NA	TGTGCCAGCAGACGTCAAAGCGGGAGACCCACAGATACGCAGTATTTT	CASRRQSGRPTDTQYF